This T cell receptor (beta chain) comes out of a study of T cell responses to AZD1222 COVID-19 vaccine. Comment on this clone: Its matching antigen is unknown.

Generated by immunoSEQ multiplex PCR, the TCRdb table keeps only in-frame clones and is missing some. Of under 95,000 clones in the sample, around 89% are singletons; the top ten hold over 7.5%. General observations from the study: Donor demographics were predominantly white British with a female majority; clonal diversity may be underestimated. Without day 14 samples, only post-peak T cell repertoires were studied. Recipients of AZD1222 seropositive at baseline numbered only 6 or 7. Spike-specific TCR repertoires showed rising breadth and depth after two AZD1222 doses.

The source material was peripheral blood, sampled on day 0 of AZD1222 vaccination. The receptor comes from an adult in good health.

The CDR3 here is CASSHYRGTYNEQFF. The CDR3 bases are TGTGCCAGCAGCCATTACCGGGGGACCTACAATGAGCAGTTCTTC. This chain connects TRBV9 to TRBJ2-1; D is perhaps TRBD2 (6 bases). Germline V gene data show CDR1 as SGDLS and CDR2 as YYNGEE. V was pared by 4 bases and J by 2 bases, with 13 bases between. The CDR3 covers 15 residues.